The 14 T cell receptor beta chains given below trace back to one sample, sequenced in a study of blood T cell repertoires in COVID-19. Repertoires were generated with immunoSEQ multiplex PCR, while TCRdb's copy carries only in-frame clones and drops some. Here the sample spans fewer than 450,000 clones, about nine tenths being singletons. The sample taken for sequencing was peripheral blood. These receptor sequences come from a woman in her seventies with COVID-19, enrolled during active disease.

The V call is TRBV12-3 or TRBV12-4, the J call TRBJ1-2; the D gene is possibly TRBD1 (6 bases). The CDR3 extends over 11 amino acids. Trimming left V 5 bases short and J 14 bases short, with 15 bases between. The CDR3 DNA sequence: TGTGCCAGCAGTCCGGGACACGGCGGGACCTTC. This sequence encodes CASSPGHGGTF.

About this clone: In the same sample, other DNA sequences code for this CDR3. CDR3 DNA: TGTGCCAGCAGCCAAGGACAGGGGTACGAGCAGTACTTC. The encoded protein is CASSQGQGYEQYF. This chain links TRBV3-1 (or the pseudogene TRBV3-2) with TRBJ2-7; 8 bases fit TRBD1. From germline, CDR1 is LGHDT and CDR2 YNNKEL (reference sequence). V was pared by 1 base and J by 4 bases, with 0 bases of the junction left unmatched. This CDR3 comprises 13 residues.

The chain carries TRBV7-9 and TRBJ1-1; no clear D. In germline, CDR1 is SEHNR, CDR2 FQNEAQ (reference sequence). CDR3 length: 17 residues. Trimming removed 5 bases at V and 1 base at J, with 20 bases between. In nucleotides, the CDR3 is TGTGCCAGCAGCCGGGAGGACCGCCTCCCCCGGAACACTGAAGCTTTCTTT. Its translation is CASSREDRLPRNTEAFF.

The chain has TRBV5-1 and TRBJ1-4; 7 bases are shared with TRBD1. The germline V gene has CDR1 SGHRS and CDR2 YFSETQ. The V segment lost 3 bases and the J segment 2 bases; nucleotides outside the gene matches: 4. This CDR3 has 15 residues. CDR3 amino acids: CASSSTGVTNEKLFF. The CDR3 nucleotides are TGCGCCAGCAGCTCCACAGGGGTTACTAATGAAAAACTGTTTTTT.

This chain connects TRBV5-1 to TRBJ2-5; TRBD1 matches at 7 bases. The CDR3 consists of 14 residues. CDR1 and CDR2 from the germline V gene are SGHRS and YFSETQ. The V and J ends lost 3 bases and 0 bases, in that order; junction bases with no gene match: 2. CDR3 DNA sequence: TGCGCCAGCAGCTCGGGACAGCACCAAGAGACCCAGTACTTC. The encoded protein is CASSSGQHQETQYF.

This clone is a singleton in its sample. The J gene is TRBJ2-1, the V gene TRBV5-6; TRBD2 matches 7 bases. CDR1 is SGHDT, CDR2 YYEEEE, per germline. With 0 bases clipped from V and 8 bases from J, the junction kept 5 bases outside the gene matches. The CDR3 has 14 amino acids. The CDR3 spells CASSLVAGDDEQFF. The CDR3 coding sequence is TGTGCCAGCAGCTTGGTTGCGGGGGATGATGAGCAGTTCTTC.

This chain uses TRBV19 with TRBJ1-2; 8 nucleotides match TRBD1. The CDR3 has 14 residues. The V and J ends lost 4 bases and 2 bases, in that order; junction bases with no gene match: 3. In germline, CDR1 is LNHDA, CDR2 SQIVND (reference sequence). The CDR3 sequence: CASSTGGTNYGYTF. The CDR3 DNA reads TGTGCCAGTAGTACAGGGGGCACAAACTATGGCTACACCTTC.

The gene calls are TRBV7-2 and TRBJ2-1; 7 nucleotides align to TRBD1. V dropped 4 bases and J dropped 3; count of bases not matched to a gene: 6. This CDR3 spans 15 amino acids. Per the germline V gene, CDR1 is SGHTA and CDR2 is FQGNSA. This CDR3 reads CASSSRTGLYNEQFF. The DNA of the CDR3 is TGTGCCAGCAGCTCGCGGACAGGCCTCTACAATGAGCAGTTCTTC.

The chain recombines TRBV19 with TRBJ1-1; 9 positions agree with TRBD1. The CDR3 length is 13 residues. Germline assignment: CDR1 LNHDA and CDR2 SQIVND (reference sequence). The V gene end was trimmed by 5 bases and the J gene end by 7 bases; junction bases not matched to a gene: 5. DNA of the CDR3: TGTGCCAGTAGTGGACAGGGGCCGCTTGAAGCTTTCTTT. Translated: CASSGQGPLEAFF. The whole variable domain, remainder taken from reference TRBV19 and TRBJ1-1, is DGGITQSPKYLFRKEGQNVTLSCEQNLNHDAMYWYRQDPGQGLRLIYYSQIVNDFQKGDIAEGYSVSREKKESFPLTVTSAQKNPTAFYLCASSGQGPLEAFFGQGTRLTVV.

This chain uses TRBV28 with TRBJ2-3; D possibly corresponds to TRBD2 (5 bases). Looked up from germline, CDR1 is MDHEN and CDR2 is SYDVKM. The CDR3 spans 15 residues. V dropped 3 bases and J dropped 2 bases, with 12 bases sitting between them. Here the CDR3 reads CASSFAGIFTDTQYF. CDR3 DNA: TGTGCCAGCAGTTTCGCCGGGATCTTCACAGATACGCAGTATTTT.

This chain connects TRBV27 to TRBJ2-7, with 9 bases identical to TRBD1. The trim removed 4 bases at V and 3 bases at J, leaving 7 bases unmatched. The CDR3 extends over 15 amino acids. Germline V lookup: CDR1 MNHEY, CDR2 SMNVEV (reference sequence). DNA for the CDR3: TGTGCCAGCAGTTCTCCGGGACAGGGAGTCTACGAGCAGTACTTC. Translated, it gives CASSSPGQGVYEQYF.

This chain connects TRBV5-6 to TRBJ2-7, with D possibly TRBD1 on 5 matching bases. The CDR3 runs to 12 residues. Per the germline V gene, CDR1 is SGHDT and CDR2 is YYEEEE. The V gene lost 4 bases and the J gene lost 2 bases, with 7 bases spanning the gap. CDR3 sequence: CASSPGTYEQYF. CDR3 nucleotides: TGTGCCAGCAGCCCAGGGACCTACGAGCAGTACTTC.

The chain couples TRBV6-5 to TRBJ1-1; 8 nucleotides agree with TRBD1. CDR1 is MNHEY, CDR2 SVGAGI, per germline. J gave up 4 bases and V 7 bases, and 5 bases lay outside the gene matches. The CDR3 has 13 residues. The CDR3 DNA sequence: TGTGCCAGCATTAACAGGGGGGGCACTGAAGCTTTCTTT. This encodes CASINRGGTEAFF.

The chain couples TRBV19 to TRBJ1-1, with 10 positions matching TRBD1. Germline assignment: CDR1 LNHDA and CDR2 SQIVND (reference sequence). V was pared by 10 bases and J by 2 bases, with 4 bases of the junction left unmatched. The CDR3 is 13 residues long. This chain's CDR3 is CATRDRGNTEAFF. DNA for the CDR3: TGTGCCACCCGGGACAGGGGTAACACTGAAGCTTTCTTT.